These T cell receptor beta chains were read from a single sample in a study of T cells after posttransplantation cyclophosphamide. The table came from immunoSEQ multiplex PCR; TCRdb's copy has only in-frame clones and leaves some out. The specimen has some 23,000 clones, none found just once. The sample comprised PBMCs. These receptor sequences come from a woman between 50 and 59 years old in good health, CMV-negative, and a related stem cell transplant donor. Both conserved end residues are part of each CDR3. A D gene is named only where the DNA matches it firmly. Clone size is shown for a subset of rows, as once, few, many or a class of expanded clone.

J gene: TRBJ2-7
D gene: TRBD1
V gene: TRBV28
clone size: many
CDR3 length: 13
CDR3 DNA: TGTGCCAGCAGTACTAATACAGGGGTCGGGCAGTACTTC
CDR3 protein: CASSTNTGVGQYF

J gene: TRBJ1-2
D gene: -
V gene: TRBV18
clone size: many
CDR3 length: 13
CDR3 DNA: TGTGCCAGCTCACTGACAGGAACCTATGGCTACACCTTC
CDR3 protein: CASSLTGTYGYTF

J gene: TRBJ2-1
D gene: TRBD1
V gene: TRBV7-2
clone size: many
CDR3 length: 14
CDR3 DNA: TGTGCCAGCAGCTTCTCGACAGGGGGCAATGAGCAGTTCTTC
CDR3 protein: CASSFSTGGNEQFF

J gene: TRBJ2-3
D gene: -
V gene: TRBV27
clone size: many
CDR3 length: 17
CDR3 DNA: TGTGCCAGCAGTTTCATCGGGGGGGGACAGGGTTGGAATACGCAGTATTTT
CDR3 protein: CASSFIGGGQGWNTQYF

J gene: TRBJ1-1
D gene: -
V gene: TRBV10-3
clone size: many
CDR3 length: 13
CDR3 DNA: TGTGCCATCACAGCAGGGGTGAACACTGAAGCTTTCTTT
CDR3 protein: CAITAGVNTEAFF

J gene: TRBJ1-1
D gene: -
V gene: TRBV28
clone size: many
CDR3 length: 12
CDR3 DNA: TGTGCCAGCAGTTTTATGTACACTGAAGCTTTCTTT
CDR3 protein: CASSFMYTEAFF

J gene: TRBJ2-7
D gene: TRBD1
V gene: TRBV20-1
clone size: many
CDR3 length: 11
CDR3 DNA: TGCAGTGCTAGAGGGGGACAGGAGCAGTACTTC
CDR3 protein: CSARGGQEQYF

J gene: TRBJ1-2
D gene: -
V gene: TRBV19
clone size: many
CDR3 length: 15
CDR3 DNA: TGTGCCAGTAGTATATATAGTCAAGCTAACTATGGCTACACCTTC
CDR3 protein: CASSIYSQANYGYTF

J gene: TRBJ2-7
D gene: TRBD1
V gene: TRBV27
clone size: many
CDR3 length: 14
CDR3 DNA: TGTGCCAGCAGTAGGGGACAGGTCTACTACGAGCAGTACTTC
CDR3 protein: CASSRGQVYYEQYF

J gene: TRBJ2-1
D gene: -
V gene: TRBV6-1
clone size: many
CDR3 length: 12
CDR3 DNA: TGTGCCACCACCGAGACCTACAATGAGCAGTTCTTC
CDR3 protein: CATTETYNEQFF

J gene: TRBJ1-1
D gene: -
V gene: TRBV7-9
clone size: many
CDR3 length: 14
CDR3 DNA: TGTGCCAGCAGCCGGACTTGGCAGAACACTGAAGCTTTCTTT
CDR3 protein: CASSRTWQNTEAFF

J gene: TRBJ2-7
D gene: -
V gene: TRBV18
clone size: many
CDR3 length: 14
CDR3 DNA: TGTGCCAGCTCACCTACAAACCCCACGGGGGAGCAGTACTTC
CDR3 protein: CASSPTNPTGEQYF

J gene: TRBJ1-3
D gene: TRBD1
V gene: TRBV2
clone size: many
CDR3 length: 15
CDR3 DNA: TGTGCCAGCAGGAGGACACAGGGGACTGGAAACACCATATATTTT
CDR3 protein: CASRRTQGTGNTIYF

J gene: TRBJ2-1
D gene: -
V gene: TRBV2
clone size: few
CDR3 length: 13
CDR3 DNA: TGTGCCAGCAGTGTTGGGCCGGCCAATGAGCAGTTCTTC
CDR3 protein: CASSVGPANEQFF

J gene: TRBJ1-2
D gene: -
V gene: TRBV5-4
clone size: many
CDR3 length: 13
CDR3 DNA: TGTGCCAGCAGCTTGGAAGGGGGTCGGGGCTACACCTTC
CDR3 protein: CASSLEGGRGYTF

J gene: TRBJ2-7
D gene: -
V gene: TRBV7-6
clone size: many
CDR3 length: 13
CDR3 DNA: TGTGCCAGCAGCCCTGCGGGACAGTACGAGCAGTACTTC
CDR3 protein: CASSPAGQYEQYF

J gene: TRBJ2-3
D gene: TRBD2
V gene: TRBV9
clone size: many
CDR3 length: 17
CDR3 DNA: TGTGCCAGCAGCGCAGCGGGGGGCATCCCGTACACAGATACGCAGTATTTT
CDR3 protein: CASSAAGGIPYTDTQYF

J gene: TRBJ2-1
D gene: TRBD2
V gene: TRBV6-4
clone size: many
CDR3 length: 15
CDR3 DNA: TGTGCCAGCAGTGAAGGGCTAGCGGAGAGCAATGAGCAGTTCTTC
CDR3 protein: CASSEGLAESNEQFF

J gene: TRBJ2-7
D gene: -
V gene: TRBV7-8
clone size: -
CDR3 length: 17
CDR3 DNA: TGTGCCAGCAGCTTAGCCTACCGGGTCAAGGCTTCCTACGAGCAGTACTTC
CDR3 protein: CASSLAYRVKASYEQYF

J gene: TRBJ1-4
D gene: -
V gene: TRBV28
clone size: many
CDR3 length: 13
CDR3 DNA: TGTGCCAGCAGCCGCTCCCAGGGGGAAAAACTGTTTTTT
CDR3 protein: CASSRSQGEKLFF

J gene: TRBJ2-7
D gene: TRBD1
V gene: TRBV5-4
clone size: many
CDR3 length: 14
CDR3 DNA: TGTGCCAGCAGCCGAGGGACAGCCTCCTACGAGCAGTACTTC
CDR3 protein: CASSRGTASYEQYF

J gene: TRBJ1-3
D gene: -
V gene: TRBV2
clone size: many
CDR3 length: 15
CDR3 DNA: TGTGCCAGCAGTGACCGACTCGGTTCTGGAAACACCATATATTTT
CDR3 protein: CASSDRLGSGNTIYF

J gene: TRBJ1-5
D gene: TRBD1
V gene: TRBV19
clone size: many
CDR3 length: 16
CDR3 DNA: TGTGCCAGTAGTGCAGGGGACAGGGGGAAGAATCAGCCCCAGCATTTT
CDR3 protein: CASSAGDRGKNQPQHF

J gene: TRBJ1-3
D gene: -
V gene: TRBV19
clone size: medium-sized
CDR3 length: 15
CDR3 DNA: TGTGCCAGTAGCCCCGACGGGGGGTCGGGAAACACCATATATTTT
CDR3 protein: CASSPDGGSGNTIYF

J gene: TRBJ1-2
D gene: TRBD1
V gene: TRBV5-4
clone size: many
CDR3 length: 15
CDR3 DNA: TGTGCCAGCAGCTGGGGGGGACAGGGAAACTATGGCTACACCTTC
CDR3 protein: CASSWGGQGNYGYTF

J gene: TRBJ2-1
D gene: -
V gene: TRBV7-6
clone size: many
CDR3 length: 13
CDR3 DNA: TGTGCCAGCAGCTCTGGGGGGGCGAATGAGCAGTTCTTC
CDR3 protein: CASSSGGANEQFF

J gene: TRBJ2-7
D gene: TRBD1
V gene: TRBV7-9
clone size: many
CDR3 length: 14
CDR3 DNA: TGTGCCAGCAGCTATTCAGGGGGCAGGTACGAGCAGTACTTC
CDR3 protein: CASSYSGGRYEQYF

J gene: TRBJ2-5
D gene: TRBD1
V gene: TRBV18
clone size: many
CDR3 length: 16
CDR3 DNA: TGTGCCAGCTCACCGCTCCCGACAGGGTCGGTGGAGACCCAGTACTTC
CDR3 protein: CASSPLPTGSVETQYF

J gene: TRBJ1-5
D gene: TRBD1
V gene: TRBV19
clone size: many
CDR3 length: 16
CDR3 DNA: TGTGCCAGTAGTATCCGCCGACAGGGGCGCAATCAGCCCCAGCATTTT
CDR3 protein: CASSIRRQGRNQPQHF

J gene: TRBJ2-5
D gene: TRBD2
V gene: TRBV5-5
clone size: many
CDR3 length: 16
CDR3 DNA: TGTGCCAGCAGCTTGTTCGGGACTAGCCGCCAAGAGGCCCAGTACTTC
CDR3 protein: CASSLFGTSRQEAQYF

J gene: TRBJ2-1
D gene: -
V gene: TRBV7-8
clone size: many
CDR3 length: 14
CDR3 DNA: TGTGCCAGCAGCTTAGCAGGGACACACAATGAGCAGTTCTTC
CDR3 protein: CASSLAGTHNEQFF

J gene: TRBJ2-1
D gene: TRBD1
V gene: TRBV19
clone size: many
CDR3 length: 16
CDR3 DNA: TGTGCCAGTAGTGGAGCCGGGACAGGGGGAGGCAATGAGCAGTTCTTC
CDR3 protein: CASSGAGTGGGNEQFF

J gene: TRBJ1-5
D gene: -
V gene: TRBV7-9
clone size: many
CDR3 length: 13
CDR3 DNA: TGTGCCAGCAGCTTAGGGGAGATGCAGCCCCAGCATTTT
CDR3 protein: CASSLGEMQPQHF

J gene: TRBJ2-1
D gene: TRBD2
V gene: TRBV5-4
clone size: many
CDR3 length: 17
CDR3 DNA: TGTGCCAGCAGCTTGGGTCCCGGGACTAGCAGATACAATGAGCAGTTCTTC
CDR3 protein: CASSLGPGTSRYNEQFF

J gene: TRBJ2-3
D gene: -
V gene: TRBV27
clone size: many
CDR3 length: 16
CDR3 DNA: TGTGCCAGCAGTTCCCACCGCCTGACTAGTACGGATACGCAGTATTTT
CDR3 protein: CASSSHRLTSTDTQYF

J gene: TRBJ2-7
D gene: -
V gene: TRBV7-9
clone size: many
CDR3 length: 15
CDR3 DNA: TGTGCCAGCAGCCTAGGAGGGGGCCTCTCCTACGAGCAGTACTTC
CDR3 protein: CASSLGGGLSYEQYF

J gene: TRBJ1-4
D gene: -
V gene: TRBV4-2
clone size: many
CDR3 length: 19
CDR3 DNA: TGTGCCAGCAGCCAAGATTTGAGTAACCCAGGGGTTTATAATGAAAAACTGTTTTTT
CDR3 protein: CASSQDLSNPGVYNEKLFF